This entry lists 20 T cell receptor beta chains sequenced from one sample in a study of T cell clonality in common variable immunodeficiency. The protocol was immunoSEQ multiplex PCR, while the TCRdb copy is restricted to in-frame clones and leaves out a portion. The sample contains around 45,000 clones, none of them singletons. The sample consisted of peripheral blood mononuclear cells. Receptor source: a person aged 18 to 75 in good health.

This clone has ten or more counts. Read sequence stops 3 residues before the CDR3 end, and the germline J gene provides the missing end. J is TRBJ2-2 and V is TRBV15; no clear D gene. The CDR3 is 12 amino acids. The V end was cut by 5 bases, the J end by 8 bases, with 9 bases between. Per germline, CDR1 LNHNV and CDR2 YYDKDF (reference sequence). The part of the CDR3 DNA that was read is TGTGCCACCAGCCTTCCCCTGGGGGAG. It codes for CATSLPLGE. The entire CDR3 reads CATSLPLGELFF.

This clone occurred many times. The CDR3 goes on 3 residues after the read ends, and that part is filled in from the germline J gene. The chain uses TRBV10-3 and TRBJ1-3; 8 bases agree with TRBD1. From germline, CDR1 is ENHRY and CDR2 SYGVKD. V shed 6 bases, J shed 4 bases, and the junction held 5 bases outside the gene matches. The CDR3 sequence is 14 residues long. The part of the CDR3 DNA that was read is TGTGCCATCAGCGGACAGGGTGTGGGAAACACC. This encodes CAISGQGVGNT. The CDR3 in full is CAISGQGVGNTIYF.

This clone was observed at least ten times. The read falls 3 residues short of the CDR3 end, and the missing part is taken from the germline J gene. This chain uses TRBV10-2 with TRBJ2-7; 10 nucleotides agree with TRBD2. Unmatched junction bases numbered 5, after V lost 3 bases and J lost 3 bases. Germline values: CDR1 WSHSY, CDR2 SAAADI. The CDR3 spans 15 residues. The CDR3 bases that were read are TGCGCCAGCAGTGATGGTCTAGCGGGAGTCTACGAG. It translates to CASSDGLAGVYE. The full CDR3 reads CASSDGLAGVYEQYF.

This clone was counted ten times or more. The missing CDR3 end, 3 residues past where the read stops, is filled in from the germline J gene. The V gene is TRBV27, the J gene TRBJ1-2, with 8 bases matching TRBD1. Germline V lookup: CDR1 MNHEY, CDR2 SMNVEV (reference sequence). The CDR3 consists of 15 residues. V was pared by 5 bases and J by 5 bases, with 10 bases of the junction left unmatched. The CDR3: CASSIRTGFGYGYTF. The sequenced part of the CDR3 DNA is TGTGCCAGCAGTATACGGACAGGGTTTGGGTATGGC.

The sample holds many counts of this clone. The read falls 3 residues short of the CDR3 end, and the missing part is taken from the germline J gene. V and J are TRBV7-8 and TRBJ2-5; 9 bases are a match to TRBD2. The CDR3 has 16 residues. Germline CDR1 is SGHVS and CDR2 is FQNEAQ. Incomplete CDR3 DNA: TGTGCCGTCCGTAGTAGCGGGAGAACGGACGCGATTACC. Residues: CAVRSSGRTDAIT. The entire CDR3 protein reads CAVRSSGRTDAITQYF.

This clone was recorded many times. The read ends 3 residues early relative to the CDR3; the germline J gene fills the gap. V and J are TRBV24-1 and TRBJ2-2; TRBD2 might be the D (6 bases). CDR3 length: 16 residues. The V gene lost 3 bases and the J gene lost 2 bases, with 12 bases spanning the gap. Germline assignment: CDR1 KGHDR and CDR2 SFDVKD. The CDR3 loop is CATSDTGTFNTGELFF. The CDR3 bases that were read are TGTGCCACCAGTGATACCGGGACTTTTAACACCGGGGAG.

In this sample, this clone turned up many times. The CDR3 extends 3 residues past the end of the read, so its final part is completed from the germline J gene. The chain carries TRBV5-4 and TRBJ2-1; 7 bases agree with TRBD1. Unmatched junction bases numbered 5, after V lost 2 bases and J lost 3 bases. This CDR3 has 15 residues. Germline V gene sequence: CDR1 SGHNT, CDR2 YYREEE (reference sequence). The part of the CDR3 DNA that was read is TGTGCCAGCAGCTTAGGGGGCTCGGTCTACAATGAG. Protein sequence: CASSLGGSVYNE. The entire CDR3 is CASSLGGSVYNEQFF.

This clone was seen ten or more times. The read is 3 residues too short to cover the CDR3 end, so that end is filled in from the germline J gene. V and J are TRBV11-2 and TRBJ1-2; 7 bases map to TRBD1. This CDR3 contains 15 residues. Germline V gene sequence: CDR1 SGHAT, CDR2 FQNNGV. With V trimmed by 3 bases and J by 2 bases, 6 bases remained unmatched. The DNA read from the CDR3 is TGTGCCAGCAGCTTTCCGGGACAGCACAACTATGGC. This encodes CASSFPGQHNYG. The full CDR3 protein is CASSFPGQHNYGYTF.

This clone showed up many times. The read comes to an end 3 residues before the CDR3 does, leaving the germline J gene to fill in the end. The chain has TRBV19 and TRBJ2-7, with TRBD1 matching 11 bases. With 3 bases clipped from V and 1 base from J, the junction kept 2 bases outside the gene matches. There are 15 residues in the CDR3. CDR1 and CDR2 from the germline V gene are LNHDA and SQIVND (reference sequence). The CDR3 bases that were read are TGTGCCAGTAGTATCGGACAGGGGGCATCCTACGAG. Translation gives CASSIGQGASYE. The whole CDR3 reads CASSIGQGASYEQYF.

This clone was counted ten times or more. Read coverage stops 3 residues before the CDR3 terminus; the germline J gene supplies the remainder. The V and J genes are TRBV11-2 and TRBJ2-2; D is perhaps TRBD1 (5 bases). Germline V lookup: CDR1 SGHAT, CDR2 FQNNGV. Trimming removed 4 bases at V and 5 bases at J, with 11 bases between. This CDR3 spans 14 amino acids. The covered CDR3 bases are TGTGCCAGCAGCTCGAACAGGCTGACCGGGGAG. It is translated as CASSSNRLTGE. The full-length CDR3 reads as CASSSNRLTGELFF.

This clone was found many times. The sequenced fragment ends 3 residues before the CDR3 boundary, so the rest is inferred from the germline J gene. The chain is built from TRBV7-8 and TRBJ1-6; TRBD1 matches at 12 bases. The germline gives CDR1 SGHVS, CDR2 FQNEAQ. The CDR3 has 17 residues. V lost 5 bases and J lost 10; bases outside the gene matches: 12. CDR3 in amino acids: CASSPRDRGHGASPLHF. Incomplete CDR3 DNA: TGTGCCAGCAGCCCAAGGGACAGGGGGCACGGGGCCTCACCC.

This clone was seen repeatedly, ten times or more. With the read ending 3 residues before the CDR3 end, the germline J gene is used to fill in that end. The genes are TRBV5-6 and TRBJ1-1, with D hard to call. With 1 base removed from V and 0 bases from J, the gap between germline ends came to 10 bases. Germline CDR1 is SGHDT and CDR2 is YYEEEE. The CDR3 covers 15 residues. CDR3 DNA, as far as it was read: TGTGCCAGCAGCTTGCGTTTAGGGCTGAACACTGAA. Translated: CASSLRLGLNTE. The full CDR3 sequence reads CASSLRLGLNTEAFF.

This clone was seen many times. The sequenced fragment ends 3 residues before the CDR3 boundary, so the rest is inferred from the germline J gene. The V and J genes are TRBV7-9 and TRBJ2-5; D might be TRBD1 or TRBD2, each matching 7 bases. Germline assignment: CDR1 SEHNR and CDR2 FQNEAQ (reference sequence). The V end was cut by 5 bases, the J end by 1 base, with 11 bases between. This CDR3 is 14 amino acids long. This CDR3 is CASSGRDSQETQYF. The CDR3 DNA, read in part, is TGTGCCAGCAGCGGGAGGGACAGCCAAGAGACC.

Many counts were recorded for this clone. The read terminates 3 residues before the CDR3 end, so the remaining end is supplied by the germline J gene. The chain has TRBV9 and TRBJ2-1; D is unresolved. Trimming pared 3 bases from V and 9 bases from J, leaving 7 bases between. There are 11 residues in the CDR3. Germline V gene lookup returns CDR1 SGDLS and CDR2 YYNGEE. The CDR3 bases that were read are TGTGCCAGCAGCGCAGACTCTGAG. Translation: CASSADSE. The CDR3 in its entirety is CASSADSEQFF.

This clone was seen ten or more times. The CDR3 end falls 3 residues outside the read, so it is completed with the germline J gene. The gene calls are TRBV7-9 and TRBJ2-7; D ambiguous. Germline CDR1 reads SEHNR; CDR2 reads FQNEAQ (reference sequence). CDR3 length: 12 amino acids. Between the trimmed V and J ends, which lost 1 base and 4 bases, there was a span of 5 bases. CDR3 in amino acids: CASSLVGYEQYF. The CDR3 bases that were read are TGTGCCAGCAGCTTAGTAGGGTACGAG.

This clone was recorded at least ten times. The sequenced fragment ends 3 residues before the CDR3 boundary, so the rest is inferred from the germline J gene. V usage is TRBV29-1 and J usage is TRBJ2-4; a possible D gene is TRBD2 (6 bases). V was shortened by 7 bases and J by 3 bases, with 19 bases between the two germline ends. Germline V CDR1 and CDR2: SQVTM, ANQGSEA. This CDR3 region has 15 residues. CDR3 DNA, as far as it was read: TGCAGCGCCGCTCGGAGGGGCCGTGTCAAAAACATT. Encoded protein: CSAARRGRVKNI. The whole CDR3 protein reads CSAARRGRVKNIQYF.

The table lists this clone with many counts. The DNA ends 3 residues before the CDR3 does, and the rest of the CDR3 is filled in from the germline J gene. The chain joins TRBV6-1 to TRBJ2-7; perhaps TRBD2 as D (7 bases). Per the germline V gene, CDR1 is MNHNS and CDR2 is SASEGT. V lost 0 bases and J lost 4, with 10 bases in between. There are 14 residues in the CDR3. The CDR3 loop is CASSEAEGGYEQYF. CDR3 DNA, as far as it was read: TGTGCCAGCAGTGAAGCGGAGGGGGGGTACGAG.

Ten or more counts support this clone. Read coverage stops 3 residues before the CDR3 terminus; the germline J gene supplies the remainder. The chain combines TRBV6-1 with TRBJ2-2; 7 bases fit TRBD1. The CDR3 loop spans 18 amino acids. J was trimmed by 3 bases and V by 0 bases; bases with no gene match: 10. Germline values: CDR1 MNHNS, CDR2 SASEGT. CDR3 DNA (partial): TGTGCCAGCAGTGAAGCGAACCACCGGGACAGCTACACCGGGGAG. It encodes CASSEANHRDSYTGE. The complete CDR3 sequence is CASSEANHRDSYTGELFF.

There are many counts of this clone. The missing CDR3 end, 3 residues past where the read stops, is filled in from the germline J gene. The chain combines TRBV28 with TRBJ1-2, with 8 positions matching TRBD1. CDR1 and CDR2 from the germline V gene are MDHEN and SYDVKM. V lost 4 bases and J lost 4; bases outside the gene matches: 20. CDR3 length: 19 amino acids. CDR3 DNA, as far as it was read: TGTGCCAGCAGTTCCGTTGGGGCACAGGGGGTAGGTTCGGGCTATGGC. Encoded protein: CASSSVGAQGVGSGYG. The CDR3, in full, reads CASSSVGAQGVGSGYGYTF.

This clone has a count of ten or more. The read stops 3 residues short of the end of the CDR3; the missing end is completed from the germline J gene. The chain couples TRBV6-2 or TRBV6-3 to TRBJ2-1, with 8 nucleotides matching TRBD2. The V gene's germline CDR1 is MNHEY and CDR2 SVGEGT. This CDR3 spans 15 amino acids. V dropped 9 bases and J dropped 5; count of bases not matched to a gene: 12. Incomplete CDR3 DNA: TGTGCCAGTACCCCTCCGGGACTAGAACACAATGAG. Its translation: CASTPPGLEHNE. The entire CDR3 protein is CASTPPGLEHNEQFF.